This entry lists 4 T cell receptor beta chains sequenced from one sample in a study of blood T cell repertoires in COVID-19. Sequencing used immunoSEQ multiplex PCR; TCRdb keeps in-frame clones, though not all of them. The sample carries more than 200,000 clones, approximately 90% recorded once. What was sequenced was PBMCs or T cells enriched from blood (not recorded which). These receptors originate from a man aged 35 to 55 who had recovered from COVID-19.

This clone showed up just a few times. V and J are TRBV27 and TRBJ2-7, with TRBD1 identical over 9 bases. Unmatched junction bases numbered 7, after V lost 5 bases and J lost 2 bases. The CDR3 spans 15 residues. Germline-derived CDR1 and CDR2 are MNHEY and SMNVEV (reference sequence). The CDR3: CASSRTGTGTYEQYF. The CDR3 DNA reads as TGTGCCAGCAGTCGTACCGGGACAGGGACCTACGAGCAGTACTTC.

The chain is built from TRBV15 and TRBJ1-1; 7 nucleotides agree with TRBD1. The CDR3 is 14 residues long. Germline lookup yields CDR1 LNHNV and CDR2 YYDKDF (reference sequence). With V trimmed by 5 bases and J by 0 bases, 3 bases remained unmatched. CDR3 DNA: TGTGCCACCAGCTCGGGACAGATGAACACTGAAGCTTTCTTT. Residues: CATSSGQMNTEAFF. Using reference TRBV15 and TRBJ1-1 for the parts outside the CDR3, the full variable domain is DAMVIQNPRYQVTQFGKPVTLSCSQTLNHNVMYWYQQKSSQAPKLLFHYYDKDFNNEADTPDNFQSRRPNTSFCFLDIRSPGLGDTAMYLCATSSGQMNTEAFFGQGTRLTVV.

This clone was detected only a few times. CDR3 in amino acids: CASSLRRLQGNTEAFF. CDR3 coding DNA: TGTGCCAGCAGCTTAAGGAGGTTACAGGGCAACACTGAAGCTTTCTTT. The chain links TRBV7-8 to TRBJ1-1; D perhaps matches TRBD1 (6 bases). Looked up from germline, CDR1 is SGHVS and CDR2 is FQNEAQ. Trimming stripped 2 bases from V and 2 bases from J, with 15 bases between. The CDR3 runs 16 residues.

V is TRBV19 and J is TRBJ2-6; TRBD1 might be the D (5 bases). V shed 5 bases and J shed 2 bases, with 10 bases lying between them. The germline gives CDR1 LNHDA, CDR2 SQIVND (reference sequence). This CDR3 has 15 residues. The DNA for the CDR3 is TGTGCCAGTAGTCCGCAGGGCCCTGGGGCCAACGTCCTGACTTTC. Protein product: CASSPQGPGANVLTF.